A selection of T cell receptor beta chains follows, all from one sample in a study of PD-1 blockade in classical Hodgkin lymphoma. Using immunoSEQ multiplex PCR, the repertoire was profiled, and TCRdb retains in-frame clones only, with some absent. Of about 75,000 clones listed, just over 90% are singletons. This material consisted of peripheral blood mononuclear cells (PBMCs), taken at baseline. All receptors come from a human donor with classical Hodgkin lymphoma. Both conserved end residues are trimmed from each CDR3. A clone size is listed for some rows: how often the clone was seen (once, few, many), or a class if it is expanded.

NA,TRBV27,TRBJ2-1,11,ASSLGTSGSRF
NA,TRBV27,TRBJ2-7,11,ASSLIQGTGQY
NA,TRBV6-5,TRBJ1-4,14,ASSYSGTGGHEKLF
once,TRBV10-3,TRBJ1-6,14,AISERQGARNSPLH
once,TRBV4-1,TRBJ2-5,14,ASSQEGPDRGETQY
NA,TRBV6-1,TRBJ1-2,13,ASSDSGTALYGYT
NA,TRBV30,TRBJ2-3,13,AWSFLGSSTDTQY
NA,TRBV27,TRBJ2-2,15,ASSPGTGIFLTGELF
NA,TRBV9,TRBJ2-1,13,ASSVEGGGIPEQF
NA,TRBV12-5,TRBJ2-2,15,ASGPRLAELNTGELF
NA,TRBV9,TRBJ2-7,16,ASSPGLAGGEASYEQY
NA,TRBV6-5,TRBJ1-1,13,ASRRQTGPKTEAF
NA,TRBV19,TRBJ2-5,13,ASMETSSHQETQY
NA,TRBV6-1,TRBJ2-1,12,ASTGTASYNEQF
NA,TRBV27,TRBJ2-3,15,ASSFVPLSGRLDTQY
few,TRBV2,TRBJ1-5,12,ASSEVYSNQPQH
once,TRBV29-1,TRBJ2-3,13,SVEGGGQGPDTQY
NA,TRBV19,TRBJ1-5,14,ASSIEGAHSNQPQH
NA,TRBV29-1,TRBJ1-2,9,SVAQVHGYT
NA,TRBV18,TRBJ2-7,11,ASSPPSSYEQY
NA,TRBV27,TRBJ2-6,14,ASSLSAGTGANVLT
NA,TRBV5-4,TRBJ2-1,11,ASSFQTGTREF
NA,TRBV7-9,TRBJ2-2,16,ASSPRTSGIANTGELF
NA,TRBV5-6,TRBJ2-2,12,ASSFWRGRGELF
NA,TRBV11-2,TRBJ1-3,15,ASSLDGSGRAGNTIY
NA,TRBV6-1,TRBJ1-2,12,ATREILGGYGYT
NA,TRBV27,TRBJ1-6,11,ASSLNFGGPLH
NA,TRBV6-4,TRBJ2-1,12,ASSEGQGVGEQF
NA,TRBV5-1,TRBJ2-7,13,ASSLWTGGPYEQY
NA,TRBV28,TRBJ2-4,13,ASSPPQGTRDIQY
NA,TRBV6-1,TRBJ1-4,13,ASTTGQGGNEKLF